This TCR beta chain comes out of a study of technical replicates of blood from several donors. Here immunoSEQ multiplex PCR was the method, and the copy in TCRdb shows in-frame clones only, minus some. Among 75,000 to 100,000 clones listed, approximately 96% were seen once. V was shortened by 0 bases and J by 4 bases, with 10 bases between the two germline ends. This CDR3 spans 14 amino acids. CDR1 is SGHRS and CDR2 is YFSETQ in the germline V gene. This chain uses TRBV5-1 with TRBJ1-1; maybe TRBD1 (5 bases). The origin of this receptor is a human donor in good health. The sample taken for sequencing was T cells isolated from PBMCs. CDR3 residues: CASSLEAQGTEAFF. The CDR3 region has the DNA TGCGCCAGCAGCTTGGAGGCCCAGGGCACTGAAGCTTTCTTT. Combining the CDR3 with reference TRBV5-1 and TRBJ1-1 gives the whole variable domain KAGVTQTPRYLIKTRGQQVTLSCSPISGHRSVSWYQQTPGQGLQFLFEYFSETQRNKGNFPGRFSGRQFSNSRSEMNVSTLELGDSALYLCASSLEAQGTEAFFGQGTRLTVV.